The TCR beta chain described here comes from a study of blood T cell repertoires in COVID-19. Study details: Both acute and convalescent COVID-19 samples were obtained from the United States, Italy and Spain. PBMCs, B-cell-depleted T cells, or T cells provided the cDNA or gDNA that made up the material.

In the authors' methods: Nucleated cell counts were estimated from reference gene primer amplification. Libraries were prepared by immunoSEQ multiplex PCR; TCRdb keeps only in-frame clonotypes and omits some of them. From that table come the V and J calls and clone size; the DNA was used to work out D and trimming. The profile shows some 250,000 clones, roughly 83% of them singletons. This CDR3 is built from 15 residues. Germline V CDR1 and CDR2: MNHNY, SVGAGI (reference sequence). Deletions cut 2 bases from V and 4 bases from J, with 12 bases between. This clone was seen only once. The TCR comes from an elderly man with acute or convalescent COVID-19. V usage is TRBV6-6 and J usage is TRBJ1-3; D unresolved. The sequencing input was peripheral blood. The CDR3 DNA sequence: TGTGCCAGCAGTTACCCAGGCAGATCCGGAAACACCATATATTTT. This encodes CASSYPGRSGNTIYF.